This T cell receptor (beta chain) was sequenced in a study of blood T cell repertoires in COVID-19. Libraries were prepared by immunoSEQ multiplex PCR; TCRdb keeps only in-frame clonotypes and omits some of them. This table holds roughly 51,000 clones, about nine tenths found once. With V trimmed by 6 bases and J by 9 bases, 10 bases remained unmatched. The CDR3 covers 14 residues. Germline V lookup: CDR1 LNHDA, CDR2 SQIVND (reference sequence). The sample comprised peripheral blood. The J gene is TRBJ2-2, the V gene TRBV19; 7 positions match TRBD2. The TCR comes from a man between 70 and 80 years old with acute or convalescent COVID-19. CDR3 sequence: CASSPLGGDRELFF. CDR3 bases: TGTGCCAGTAGCCCTCTGGGGGGGGACCGGGAGCTGTTTTTT.